This T cell receptor beta chain stems from a study of blood T cell repertoires in COVID-19. Overall study: The analysed material was cDNA or gDNA that came from T cells, B-cell-depleted T cells, or PBMCs.

Some clones are missing from TCRdb's copy, which holds only in-frame ones; the method was immunoSEQ multiplex PCR. The sample has 88,000 or so clones, 85% to 90% seen once. Germline CDR1 is SGHAT and CDR2 is FQNNGV. The CDR3 has 15 residues. Losses at the gene ends were 4 bases for V and 3 bases for J; bases not matched to a gene: 5. The sequenced material came from peripheral blood. The sequence was collected from a man aged 60-69 years with acute or convalescent COVID-19. V is TRBV11-2 and J is TRBJ2-7; 11 positions agree with TRBD1. The CDR3: CASSSGTGGNYEQYF. CDR3 bases: TGTGCCAGCAGCTCGGGGACAGGGGGGAACTACGAGCAGTACTTC.